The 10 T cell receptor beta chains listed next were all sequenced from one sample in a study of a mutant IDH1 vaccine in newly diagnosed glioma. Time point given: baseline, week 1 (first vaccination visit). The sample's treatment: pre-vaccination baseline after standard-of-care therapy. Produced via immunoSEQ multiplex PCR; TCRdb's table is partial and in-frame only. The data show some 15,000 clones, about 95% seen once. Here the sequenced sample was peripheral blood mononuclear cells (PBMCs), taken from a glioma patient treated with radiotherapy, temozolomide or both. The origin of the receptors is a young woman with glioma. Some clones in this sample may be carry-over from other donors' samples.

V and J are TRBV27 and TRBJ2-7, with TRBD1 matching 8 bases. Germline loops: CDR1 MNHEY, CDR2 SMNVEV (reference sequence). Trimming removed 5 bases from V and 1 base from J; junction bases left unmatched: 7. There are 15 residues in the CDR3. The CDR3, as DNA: TGTGCCAGCAGTCCCGGGACAGGCGTTTCCTACGAGCAGTACTTC. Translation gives CASSPGTGVSYEQYF.

In DNA, the CDR3 is TGTGCCAGCAGTGGGACGGTCGACAGATCACCCCTCCACTTT. Its protein is CASSGTVDRSPLHF. The gene calls are TRBV6-5 and TRBJ1-6; D possibly corresponds to TRBD1 (5 bases). The CDR3 is 14 amino acids. Per germline, CDR1 MNHEY and CDR2 SVGAGI. V was pared by 5 bases and J by 10 bases, with 15 bases between.

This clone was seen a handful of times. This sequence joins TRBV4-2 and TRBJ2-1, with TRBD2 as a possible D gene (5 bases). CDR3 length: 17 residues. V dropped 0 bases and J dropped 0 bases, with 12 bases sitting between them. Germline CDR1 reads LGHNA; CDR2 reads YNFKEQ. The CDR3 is CASSQDPDFNSYNEQFF. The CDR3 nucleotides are TGTGCCAGCAGCCAAGACCCGGACTTTAACTCCTACAATGAGCAGTTCTTC.

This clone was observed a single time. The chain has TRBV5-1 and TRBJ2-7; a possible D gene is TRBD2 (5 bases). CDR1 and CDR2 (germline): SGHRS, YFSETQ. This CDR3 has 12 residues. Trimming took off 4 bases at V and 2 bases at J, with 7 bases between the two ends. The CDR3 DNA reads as TGCGCCAGCAGCAGGGAGACCTACGAGCAGTACTTC. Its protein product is CASSRETYEQYF.

The chain's CDR3 is CASRWGDGGTGELFF. Written as DNA, the CDR3 is TGCGCCAGCCGGTGGGGAGACGGTGGCACCGGGGAGCTGTTTTTT. The chain combines TRBV5-1 with TRBJ2-2; D possibly corresponds to TRBD2 (5 bases). Trimming pared 7 bases from V and 4 bases from J, leaving 17 bases between. Germline CDR1 is SGHRS and CDR2 is YFSETQ. The CDR3 has 15 amino acids.

The CDR3 protein is CASSLLGGTGREKLFF. The CDR3 nucleotides read TGTGCCAGCAGTTTATTAGGCGGGACAGGACGAGAAAAACTGTTTTTT. The chain employs TRBV28 and TRBJ1-4; 8 bases are a match to TRBD1. CDR1 MDHEN and CDR2 SYDVKM come from the germline V gene. The CDR3 is made up of 16 amino acids. J was trimmed by 8 bases and V by 1 base; bases with no gene match: 9.

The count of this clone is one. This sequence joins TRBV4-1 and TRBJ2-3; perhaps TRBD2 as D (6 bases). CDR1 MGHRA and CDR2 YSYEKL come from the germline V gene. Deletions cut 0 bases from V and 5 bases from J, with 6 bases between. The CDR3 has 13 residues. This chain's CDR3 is CASSQDGGDTQYF. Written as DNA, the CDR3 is TGCGCCAGCAGCCAAGACGGGGGAGATACGCAGTATTTT.

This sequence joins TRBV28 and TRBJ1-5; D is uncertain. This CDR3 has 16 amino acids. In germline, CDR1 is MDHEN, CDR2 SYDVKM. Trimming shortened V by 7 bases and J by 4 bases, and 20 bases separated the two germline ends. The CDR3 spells CASIPIPGIGNQPQHF. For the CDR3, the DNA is TGTGCCAGCATTCCCATCCCCGGGATAGGGAATCAGCCCCAGCATTTT.

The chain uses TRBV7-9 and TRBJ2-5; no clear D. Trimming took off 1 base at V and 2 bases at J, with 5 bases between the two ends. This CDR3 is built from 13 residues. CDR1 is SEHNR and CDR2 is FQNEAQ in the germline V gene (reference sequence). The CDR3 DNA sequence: TGTGCCAGCAGCTTAGGGCAGCAAGAGACCCAGTACTTC. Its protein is CASSLGQQETQYF. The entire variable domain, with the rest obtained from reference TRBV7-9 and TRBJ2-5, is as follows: DTGVSQNPRHKITKRGQNVTFRCDPISEHNRLYWYRQTLGQGPEFLTYFQNEAQLEKSRLLSDRFSAERPKGSFSTLEIQRTEQGDSAMYLCASSLGQQETQYFGPGTRLLVL.

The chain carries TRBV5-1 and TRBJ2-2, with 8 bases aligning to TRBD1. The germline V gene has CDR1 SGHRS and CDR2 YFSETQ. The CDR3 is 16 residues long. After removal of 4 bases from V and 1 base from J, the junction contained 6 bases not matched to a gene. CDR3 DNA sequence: TGCGCCAGCAGCCTAACAGGGGGTAGGAACACCGGGGAGCTGTTTTTT. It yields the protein CASSLTGGRNTGELFF.